The clone carrying this TCR beta chain has only a few counts. Assay used: immunoSEQ multiplex PCR; TCRdb lists only in-frame clones, some missing. This sample has 400,000 to 450,000 clones; over 75% occur once, and the top ten carry around 6.4%. Per the germline V gene, CDR1 is SNHLY and CDR2 is FYNNEI. V gave up 3 bases and J gave up 6 bases, with 9 bases separating them. CDR3 length: 12 amino acids. The data stem from a study of control samples from healthy donors and cancer patients. Sequences were obtained from PBMCs. This chain uses TRBV2 with TRBJ2-7; tentative D call: TRBD1 (6 bases). The sequence was obtained from a man aged 40-49 years with head and neck cancer. This chain's CDR3 is CASSDQGFEQYF. The CDR3 DNA sequence: TGTGCCAGCAGTGACCAGGGGTTCGAGCAGTACTTC.